These 7 T cell receptor beta chains share one sample of origin, sequenced in a study of CXCR3-negative and CXCR3-positive naive CD8 T cells. Preparation of TRB cDNA libraries relied on 5' RACE carrying UMI labels. TCRdb reprocessed the 5' RACE reads; each CDR3 protein has one entry and no DNA is given. In total, the table holds roughly 89,000 distinct CDR3 sequences. The sequenced sample was naive CXCR3- CD8+ T cells from blood. Documented subset: CD45RO-CCR7+CD27+CD95- naive CD8+ T cells lacking CXCR3 (TNR3-). The receptors were gathered from a human donor in good health. Some clones in this sample may be carry-over from other donors' samples.

The chain links TRBV5-1 to TRBJ2-1; there is no DNA to check the TCRdb D call of TRBD2. There are 17 residues in the CDR3. Per germline, CDR1 SGHRS and CDR2 YFSETQ. CDR3 loop: CASSLRSWGREENEQFF. The entire variable domain, with the rest obtained from reference TRBV5-1 and TRBJ2-1, is as follows: KAGVTQTPRYLIKTRGQQVTLSCSPISGHRSVSWYQQTPGQGLQFLFEYFSETQRNKGNFPGRFSGRQFSNSRSEMNVSTLELGDSALYLCASSLRSWGREENEQFFGPGTRLTVL.

V usage is TRBV27 and J usage is TRBJ2-7. This CDR3 spans 13 amino acids. The germline V gene has CDR1 MNHEY and CDR2 SMNVEV (reference sequence). CDR3 region: CASSFGSHYEQYF.

This rearrangement joins TRBV29-1 to TRBJ2-3; TCRdb's assignment of TRBD1 cannot be checked, as there is no DNA. This CDR3 spans 17 amino acids. Germline CDR1 and CDR2: SQVTM and ANQGSEA. The CDR3 is CSVVRGAGEGGADTQYF.

The V call is TRBV14, the J call TRBJ2-7; absent DNA, TCRdb's TRBD1 call cannot be checked. CDR1 and CDR2 from the germline V gene are SGHDN and FVKESK. The CDR3 contains 15 residues. CDR3 loop: CASSYGTGGKTEQYF.

The chain couples TRBV29-1 to TRBJ2-3; absent DNA, TCRdb's TRBD1 call cannot be checked. The CDR3 sequence is 18 residues long. Per the germline V gene, CDR1 is SQVTM and CDR2 is ANQGSEA. The CDR3 is CSVEDLPWTESSTDTQYF.

The V gene is TRBV29-1, the J gene TRBJ2-3; the D call from TCRdb, TRBD2, cannot be confirmed without DNA. The CDR3 sequence is 13 residues long. Germline-derived CDR1 and CDR2 are SQVTM and ANQGSEA. CDR3 residues: CSGLAYTSDTQYF.

According to its frequency, this clonotype is medium-sized (0.01 to 0.1%). This chain joins TRBV7-7 and TRBJ2-2; TCRdb names TRBD2, which stays unverified in the absence of DNA. Germline V CDR1 and CDR2: SSHAT, FNYEAQ (reference sequence). The CDR3 sequence is 21 residues long. This chain's CDR3 is CASSLGLLSGGPKMNTGELFF.